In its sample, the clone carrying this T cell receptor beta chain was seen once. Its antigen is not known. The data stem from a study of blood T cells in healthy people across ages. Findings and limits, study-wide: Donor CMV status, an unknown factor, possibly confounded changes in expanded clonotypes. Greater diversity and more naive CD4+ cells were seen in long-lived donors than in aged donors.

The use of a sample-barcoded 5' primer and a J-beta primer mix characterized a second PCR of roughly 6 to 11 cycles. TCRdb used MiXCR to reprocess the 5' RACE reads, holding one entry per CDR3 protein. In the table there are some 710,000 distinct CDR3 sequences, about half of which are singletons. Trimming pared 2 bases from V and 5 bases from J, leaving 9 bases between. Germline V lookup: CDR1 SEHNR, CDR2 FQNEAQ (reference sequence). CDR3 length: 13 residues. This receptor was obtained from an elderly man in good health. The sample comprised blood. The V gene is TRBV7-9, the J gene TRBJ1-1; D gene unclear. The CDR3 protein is CASSLKSGTEAFF. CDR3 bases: TGTGCCAGCAGCTTAAAATCGGGGACTGAAGCTTTCTTT.